The present T cell receptor beta chain was sequenced within a study of T cells in Graves' hyperthyroidism and ophthalmopathy. Across the whole study: Peripheral blood was collected at initial diagnosis, before any treatment.

Germline V lookup: CDR1 MDHEN, CDR2 SYDVKM. The length of the CDR3 is 13 residues. V shed 4 bases and J shed 6 bases, with 10 bases lying between them. A Clinical Activity Score of at least 3, a NOSPECS grade of at least 4 and a duration under 3 months were recorded in the ophthalmopathy patients. From RNA transcripts, TCR beta CDR3 regions were amplified. The HTBI primer set drove a first-round RT-PCR of the TCR CDR3. TCRdb analysed the multiplex PCR reads with MiXCR anew, one entry per CDR3 protein. In the table there are about 480,000 distinct CDR3 sequences, roughly 25% of which are singletons. The V gene is TRBV28, the J gene TRBJ1-5; no reliable D call. Sequencing was done on a sample of blood. The origin of this receptor is a woman in her thirties with Graves' ophthalmopathy. The CDR3 sequence is CASSYMEGQPQHF. Written as DNA, the CDR3 is TGTGCCAGCAGTTATATGGAAGGTCAGCCCCAGCATTTT.